The T cell receptor beta chain described here comes from a study of PD-1 blockade in mismatch repair-deficient tumors. About the study: All were previously treated, progressing patients with approximately 11 mismatch repair-deficient cancer types.

The V and J ends lost 3 bases and 2 bases respectively, with 15 bases between them. Germline V gives CDR1 LNHNV, CDR2 YYDKDF (reference sequence). The CDR3 sequence is 16 residues long. The table came from immunoSEQ multiplex PCR; TCRdb's copy has only in-frame clones and leaves some out. The table lists about 79,000 clones, roughly 80% of them singletons. The source of this sequence is an adult with mismatch repair-deficient cancer. This specimen consisted of peripheral blood, obtained 44 weeks after starting pembrolizumab. The chain uses TRBV15 and TRBJ2-3; weak D call: TRBD2 (5 bases). CDR3 region: CATSRDTGFDTDTQYF. The CDR3 DNA reads TGTGCCACCAGCAGGGATACGGGGTTCGACACAGATACGCAGTATTTT.